What follows is one T cell receptor beta chain and its context. The germline gives CDR1 SGHTS, CDR2 YDEGEE. This CDR3 is 15 amino acids long. V lost 3 bases and J lost 4, with 15 bases in between. These data are taken from a study of OX40 agonist ivuxolimab in advanced cancers. Using immunoSEQ multiplex PCR, the repertoire was profiled, and TCRdb retains in-frame clones only, with some absent. In the table there are fewer than 85,000 clones, approximately 90% of which are singletons. J is TRBJ2-3 and V is TRBV5-8, with D perhaps being TRBD1 or TRBD2 (7 bases each). This TCR was sampled from an adult with an advanced solid tumor such as melanoma, head and neck, liver or kidney cancer. Sequenced material: CD4+ or CD8+ T cells sorted from blood, taken in a trial of the OX40 agonist ivuxolimab. For the CDR3, the DNA is TGTGCCAGCAGCTCAGGGGGGGGTGATGCAGATACGCAGTATTTT. This gives the protein CASSSGGGDADTQYF.